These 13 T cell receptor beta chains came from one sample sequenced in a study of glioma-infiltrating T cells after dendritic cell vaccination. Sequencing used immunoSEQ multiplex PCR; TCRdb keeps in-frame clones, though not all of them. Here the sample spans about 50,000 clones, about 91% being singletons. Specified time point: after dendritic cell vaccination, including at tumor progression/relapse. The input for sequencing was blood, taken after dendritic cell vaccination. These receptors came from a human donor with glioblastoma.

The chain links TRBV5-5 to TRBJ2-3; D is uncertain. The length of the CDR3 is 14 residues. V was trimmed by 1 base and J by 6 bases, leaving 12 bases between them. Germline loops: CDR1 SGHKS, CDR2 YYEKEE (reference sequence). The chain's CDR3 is CASSLFWARDTQYF. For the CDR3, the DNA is TGTGCCAGCAGCTTGTTTTGGGCTCGCGATACGCAGTATTTT. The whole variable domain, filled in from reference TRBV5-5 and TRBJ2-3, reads DAGVTQSPTHLIKTRGQQVTLRCSPISGHKSVSWYQQVLGQGPQFIFQYYEKEERGRGNFPDRFSARQFPNYSSELNVNALLLGDSALYLCASSLFWARDTQYFGPGTRLTVL.

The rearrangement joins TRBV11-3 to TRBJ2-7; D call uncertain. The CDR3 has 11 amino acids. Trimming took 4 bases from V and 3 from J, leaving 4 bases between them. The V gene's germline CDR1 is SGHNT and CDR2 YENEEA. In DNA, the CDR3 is TGTGCCAGCAGCTCCGGCTACGAGCAGTACTTC. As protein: CASSSGYEQYF.

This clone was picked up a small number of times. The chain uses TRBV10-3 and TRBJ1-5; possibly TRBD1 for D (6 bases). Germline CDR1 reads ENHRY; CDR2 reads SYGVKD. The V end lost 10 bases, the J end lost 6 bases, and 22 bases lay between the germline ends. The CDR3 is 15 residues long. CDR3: CATTDSSTGSQPQHF. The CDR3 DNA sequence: TGTGCCACCACCGATTCCTCAACAGGGAGTCAGCCCCAGCATTTT.

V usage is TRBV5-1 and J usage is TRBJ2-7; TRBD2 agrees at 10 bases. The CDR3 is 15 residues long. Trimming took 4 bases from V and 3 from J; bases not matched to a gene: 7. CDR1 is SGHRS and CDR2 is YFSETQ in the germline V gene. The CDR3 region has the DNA TGCGCCAGCAGCCCGGCTAGCGGGAGAAACTACGAGCAGTACTTC. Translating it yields CASSPASGRNYEQYF.

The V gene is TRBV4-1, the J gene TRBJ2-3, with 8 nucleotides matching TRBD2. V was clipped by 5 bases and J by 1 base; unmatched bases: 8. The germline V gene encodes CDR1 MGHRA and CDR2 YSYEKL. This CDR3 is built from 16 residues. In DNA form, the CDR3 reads TGCGCCAGCAGCTCCAGACTAGCGCGGGGCACAGATACGCAGTATTTT. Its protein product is CASSSRLARGTDTQYF.

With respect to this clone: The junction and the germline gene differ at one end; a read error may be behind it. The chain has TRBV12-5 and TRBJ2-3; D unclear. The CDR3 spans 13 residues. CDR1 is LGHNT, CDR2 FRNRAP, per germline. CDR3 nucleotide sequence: TGTGCTAGTGGGTTGGGTTTTTCGGGTACGCAGTATTTT. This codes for CASGLGFSGTQYF. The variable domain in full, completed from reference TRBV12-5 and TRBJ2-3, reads DARVTQTPRHKVTEMGQEVTMRCQPILGHNTVFWYRQTMMQGLELLAYFRNRAPLDDSGMPKDRFSAEMPDATLATLKIQPSEPRDSAVYFCASGLGFSGTQYFGPGTRLTVL.

The CDR3 coding sequence is TGCGCCAGCAGCTTGGCCGCTAGCGACAAGGCGAACACTGAAGCTTTCTTT. The encoded protein is CASSLAASDKANTEAFF. The chain couples TRBV5-1 to TRBJ1-1; D gene ambiguous. Per the germline V gene, CDR1 is SGHRS and CDR2 is YFSETQ. The CDR3 has 17 amino acids. Trimming removed 0 bases from V and 1 base from J, with 16 bases in between.

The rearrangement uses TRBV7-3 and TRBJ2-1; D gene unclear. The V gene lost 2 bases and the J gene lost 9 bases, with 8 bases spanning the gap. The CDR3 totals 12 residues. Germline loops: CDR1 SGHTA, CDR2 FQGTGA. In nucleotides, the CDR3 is TGTGCCAGCAGCTTAGCCCCGGGTGAGCAGTTCTTC. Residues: CASSLAPGEQFF.

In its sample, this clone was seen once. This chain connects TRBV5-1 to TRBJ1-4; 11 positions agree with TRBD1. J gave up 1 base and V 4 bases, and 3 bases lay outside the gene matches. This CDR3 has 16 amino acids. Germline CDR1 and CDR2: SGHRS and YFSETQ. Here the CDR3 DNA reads TGCGCCAGCAGCCGGACAGGGGGCGGAACTAATGAAAAACTGTTTTTT. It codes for CASSRTGGGTNEKLFF.

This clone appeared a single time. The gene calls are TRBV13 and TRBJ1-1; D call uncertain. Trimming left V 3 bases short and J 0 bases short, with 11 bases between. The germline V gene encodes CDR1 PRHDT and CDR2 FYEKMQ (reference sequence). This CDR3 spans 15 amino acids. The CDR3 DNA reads TGTGCCAGCAGCTTGCGCGGGATTATGAACACTGAAGCTTTCTTT. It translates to CASSLRGIMNTEAFF.

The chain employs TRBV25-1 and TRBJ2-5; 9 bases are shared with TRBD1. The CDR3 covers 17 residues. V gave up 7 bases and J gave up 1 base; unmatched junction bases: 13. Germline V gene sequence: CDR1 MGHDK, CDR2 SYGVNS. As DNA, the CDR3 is TGTGCCAGCATGAGGGGGGGGACAGGGAATTTCCAAGAGACCCAGTACTTC. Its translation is CASMRGGTGNFQETQYF.

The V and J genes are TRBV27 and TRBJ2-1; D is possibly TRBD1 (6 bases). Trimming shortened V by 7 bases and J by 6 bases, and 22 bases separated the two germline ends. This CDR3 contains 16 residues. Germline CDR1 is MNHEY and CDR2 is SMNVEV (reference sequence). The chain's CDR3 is CASTPAGTKRVNEQFF. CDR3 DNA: TGTGCCAGCACCCCTGCCGGGACAAAAAGGGTCAATGAGCAGTTCTTC.

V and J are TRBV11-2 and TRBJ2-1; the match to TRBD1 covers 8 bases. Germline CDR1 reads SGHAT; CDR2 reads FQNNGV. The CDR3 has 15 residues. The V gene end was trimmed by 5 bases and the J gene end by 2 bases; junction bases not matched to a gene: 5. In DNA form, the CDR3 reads TGTGCCAGCAGCGCCGGGACAGGACCCTACAATGAGCAGTTCTTC. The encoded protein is CASSAGTGPYNEQFF.